The TCR beta chain under discussion was sequenced for a study of identical twins. TCRdb re-called the 5' RACE reads with MiXCR, one entry per CDR3 protein. The sample gives some 690,000 distinct CDR3 sequences, over 20% of which show up once; around 4.4% is in the top ten. The study's findings and limits: The study found that models underestimated out-of-frame TCR alpha sharing in monozygotic twins.

A note on this clonotype: What it recognizes is unknown.

The germline V gene has CDR1 LNHNV and CDR2 YYDKDF (reference sequence). The CDR3 covers 13 residues. The V gene end was trimmed by 5 bases and the J gene end by 8 bases; junction bases not matched to a gene: 8. This sample also appeared in a second study, on T cells expressing NK-cell markers. From that paper: Similarly, these clonotypes led the CD3+CD56-NKG2C+ fraction as well in a few donors.

The chain carries TRBV15 and TRBJ1-2, with TRBD1 matching over 7 bases. Material for sequencing was PBMCs. This sequence was found in a woman aged 18-29 years in good health. The CDR3 DNA reads as TGTGCCACCAGCGCCCAGACAGGGAGCGGCTACACCTTC. The encoded protein is CATSAQTGSGYTF. The full variable domain, with the rest looked up from reference TRBV15 and TRBJ1-2, is DAMVIQNPRYQVTQFGKPVTLSCSQTLNHNVMYWYQQKSSQAPKLLFHYYDKDFNNEADTPDNFQSRRPNTSFCFLDIRSPGLGDTAMYLCATSAQTGSGYTFGSGTRLTVV.